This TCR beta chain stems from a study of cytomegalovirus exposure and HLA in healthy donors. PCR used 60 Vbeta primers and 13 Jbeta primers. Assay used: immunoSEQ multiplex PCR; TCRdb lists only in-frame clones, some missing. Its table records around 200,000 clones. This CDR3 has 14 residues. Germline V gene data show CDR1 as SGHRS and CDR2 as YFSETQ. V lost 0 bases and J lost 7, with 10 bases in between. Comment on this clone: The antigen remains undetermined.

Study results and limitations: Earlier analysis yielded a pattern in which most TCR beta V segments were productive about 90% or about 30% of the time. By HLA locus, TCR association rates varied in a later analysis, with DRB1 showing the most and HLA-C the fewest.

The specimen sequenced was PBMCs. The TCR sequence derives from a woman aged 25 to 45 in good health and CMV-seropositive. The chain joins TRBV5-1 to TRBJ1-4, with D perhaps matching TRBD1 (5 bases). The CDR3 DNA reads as TGCGCCAGCAGCTTGGTGGTAGGGGTTGAAAAACTGTTTTTT. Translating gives CASSLVVGVEKLFF.